These 21 T cell receptor beta chains were all obtained from the same sample, sequenced in a study of CDR3 diversity in severe acne. Using its own MiXCR run on the PCR reads, TCRdb lists one record per CDR3 protein. Counted here are about 97,000 distinct CDR3 sequences, roughly half occurring once; the ten biggest clones make up around an eighth. Sequencing was done on a sample of blood. The receptor set was obtained from a male donor with acne.

V is TRBV5-1 and J is TRBJ2-7; either TRBD1 or TRBD2 may supply D (6 bases each). This CDR3 region has 15 residues. CDR1 SGHRS and CDR2 YFSETQ come from the germline V gene. The CDR3 is CASKRGEDISYEQCV. CDR3 coding DNA: TGCGCCAGCAAGAGGGGGGAGGACATCTCCTACGAGCAGTGCGTC.

The count of this clonotype is one. Since a much larger clone is just one base distant, this may be a read error. The rearrangement uses TRBV6-5 and TRBJ2-7, with TRBD1 identical over 10 bases. V was clipped by 6 bases and J by 2 bases; unmatched bases: 7. The CDR3 is 15 amino acids. The germline CDR1 and CDR2 sequences are MNHEY and SVGAGI. The CDR3 here is CASREGQGSPYEQYV. CDR3 nucleotides: TGTGCCAGCAGGGAGGGACAGGGGAGCCCCTACGAGCAGTACGTC.

The chain carries TRBV25-1 and TRBJ1-2; TRBD1 matches at 7 bases. Germline V gene sequence: CDR1 MGHDK, CDR2 SYGVNS. This CDR3 is built from 15 residues. Trimming cost V 3 bases and J 4 bases; bases outside gene matches: 8. The CDR3 loop reads CASSDSQGYPYGYTF. The CDR3 DNA reads as TGTGCCAGCAGTGATTCACAGGGGTACCCCTATGGCTACACCTTC.

This clonotype has more than one count but fewer than ten. V is TRBV5-1 and J is TRBJ2-3, with 11 bases lining up with TRBD2. Germline CDR1 is SGHRS and CDR2 is YFSETQ. After removal of 2 bases from V and 1 base from J, the junction contained 3 bases not matched to a gene. This CDR3 has 16 residues. The CDR3 is CASSFLLAGGTDTQYF. CDR3 coding DNA: TGCGCCAGCAGCTTTTTACTAGCGGGGGGCACAGATACGCAGTATTTT.

The table lists this clonotype with many counts. V gene TRBV20-1 combines with J gene TRBJ2-3; TRBD1 aligns across 7 bases. The CDR3 spans 15 residues. The germline V gene encodes CDR1 DFQATT and CDR2 SNEGSKA (reference sequence). With V trimmed by 3 bases and J by 0 bases, 6 bases remained unmatched. The CDR3 coding sequence is TGCAGTGCTAGGGACAGGTTTGGTAGCACAGATACGCAGTATTTT. Translated: CSARDRFGSTDTQYF.

As concerns this clonotype: This could be a read error, since a much larger clone is one nucleotide away. The chain employs TRBV5-1 and TRBJ1-5; 10 nucleotides match TRBD1. The V and J ends lost 4 bases and 5 bases, in that order; junction bases with no gene match: 6. CDR1 SGHRS and CDR2 YFSETQ come from the germline V gene. The CDR3 covers 15 residues. This CDR3 reads CASSNGQGGDQPQHF. CDR3 nucleotides: TGCGCCAGCAGCAATGGACAGGGGGGCGATCAGCCCCAGCATTTT.

This clonotype was seen more than once but under ten times. The gene calls are TRBV3-1 and TRBJ2-7; D is possibly TRBD1 or TRBD2 (5 bases each). The germline gives CDR1 LGHDT, CDR2 YNNKEL (reference sequence). The V end was cut by 0 bases, the J end by 7 bases, with 19 bases between. There are 16 residues in the CDR3. Here the CDR3 DNA reads TGTGCCAGCAGCCAAGATAGAACCCGGTTAGAGGGGGAGCAGTACTTC. It encodes CASSQDRTRLEGEQYF.

This clonotype was detected many times. The genes are TRBV12-3 or TRBV12-4 and TRBJ1-5; D is uncertain. The CDR3 contains 13 residues. The V gene lost 2 bases and the J gene lost 7 bases, with 9 bases spanning the gap. The CDR3 nucleotides read TGTGCCAGCAGTTTACAGGCGAGGCAGCCCCAGCATTTT. It is translated as CASSLQARQPQHF.

The chain uses TRBV30 and TRBJ1-3; no definite D call. Trimming pared 2 bases from V and 0 bases from J, leaving 5 bases between. CDR3 length: 13 residues. The germline gives CDR1 GTSNPN, CDR2 SVGIG (reference sequence). The CDR3 is CAWSPASGNTIYF. The CDR3 region has the DNA TGTGCCTGGAGTCCCGCCTCTGGAAACACCATATATTTT.

Regarding this clonotype: A much larger clone is a single base away; this may be a read error. The chain joins TRBV20-1 to TRBJ2-2, with 8 bases lining up with TRBD1. CDR1 and CDR2 from the germline V gene are DFQATT and SNEGSKA (reference sequence). CDR3 length: 15 residues. The CDR3 loop reads CSASDRGKATGEPFF. The DNA for the CDR3 is TGCAGTGCCTCCGACAGGGGAAAGGCCACCGGGGAGCCGTTTTTT.

In its sample, this clonotype was seen many times. This chain links TRBV20-1 with TRBJ2-3; 9 nucleotides agree with TRBD2. V lost 6 bases and J lost 2; bases outside the gene matches: 6. Germline CDR1 DFQATT, CDR2 SNEGSKA (reference sequence). The CDR3 length is 14 residues. In DNA, the CDR3 is TGCAGTGCAATAGCGGGAGTTGCCACAGATACGCAGTATTTT. It yields the protein CSAIAGVATDTQYF.

For this clonotype: At one of its ends the junction is not consistent with the germline gene, which may arise from a read error. The chain joins TRBV10-3 to TRBJ2-7; unclear D gene. The germline V gene has CDR1 ENHRY and CDR2 SYGVKD. The CDR3 is 12 amino acids. This CDR3 reads CVISEESYEQYF. Written as DNA, the CDR3 is TGTGTCATCAGTGAAGAATCCTACGAGCAGTACTTC.

This sequence joins TRBV7-6 and TRBJ2-7, with 8 bases that match TRBD1. From germline, CDR1 is SGHVS and CDR2 FNYEAQ. After removal of 5 bases from V and 5 bases from J, the junction contained 17 bases not matched to a gene. This CDR3 region has 17 residues. The CDR3 reads CASSVNPGGLKYNEQYV. The CDR3 region has the DNA TGTGCCAGCAGCGTAAACCCAGGGGGCCTAAAATACAACGAGCAGTACGTC.

In its sample, this clonotype was seen many times. The chain joins TRBV7-9 to TRBJ2-7, with D perhaps TRBD1 (5 bases). The CDR3 extends over 16 amino acids. V was clipped by 5 bases and J by 0 bases, with 17 bases between them. Germline CDR1 reads SEHNR; CDR2 reads FQNEAQ (reference sequence). The CDR3 DNA is TGTGCCAGCAGCCACCCCCAGGGCTTCAGCTCCTACGAGCAGTACTTC. Protein: CASSHPQGFSSYEQYF.

This chain connects TRBV7-6 to TRBJ2-7; possibly TRBD1 or TRBD2 for D (6 bases each). There are 15 residues in the CDR3. Looked up from germline, CDR1 is SGHVS and CDR2 is FNYEAQ. Trimming pared 1 base from V and 0 bases from J, leaving 10 bases between. In DNA, the CDR3 is TGTGCCAGCAGCTTAGGGGGGGCCAGCTCCTACGAGCAGTACTTC. Translated, it gives CASSLGGASSYEQYF.

With respect to this clonotype: A single base separates this from a much larger clone, so it may be a read error. J is TRBJ1-1 and V is TRBV18; D perhaps matches TRBD1 (6 bases). The CDR3 is made up of 21 amino acids. CDR1 and CDR2 (germline): KGHSH, LQKENI. In DNA form, the CDR3 reads TGTGCCAGCTCACCACTACCCCGAGTGAGGCACAGGGAAGAACAGAACACTGGAGCTTTCTTT. Translating it yields CASSPLPRVRHREEQNTGAFF.

The chain has TRBV9 and TRBJ1-1; D is ambiguous. The CDR3 spans 14 residues. Deletions cut 4 bases from V and 2 bases from J, with 12 bases between. Germline V gives CDR1 SGDLS, CDR2 YYNGEE. In DNA form, the CDR3 reads TGTGCCAGCAGCTTAGAAGGTTCAAACACTGAAGCTTTCTTT. Amino acid sequence: CASSLEGSNTEAFF.

The chain recombines TRBV7-9 with TRBJ2-5; D might be TRBD1 (5 bases). The CDR3 extends over 14 amino acids. Germline V gene data show CDR1 as SEHNR and CDR2 as FQNEAQ (reference sequence). V lost 2 bases and J 5 bases, leaving 12 bases between the germline ends. DNA for the CDR3: TGTGCCAGCAGCTTAACAAGGGGATACGAGACCCAGTACTTC. Residues: CASSLTRGYETQYF.

This clonotype has at least ten counts. The chain couples TRBV10-3 to TRBJ2-1, with 9 bases fitting TRBD2. This CDR3 is 17 amino acids long. V lost 1 base and J lost 7; bases outside the gene matches: 11. Germline V gene sequence: CDR1 ENHRY, CDR2 SYGVKD. CDR3 sequence: CAISELASGIGRNEQFF. The CDR3 DNA is TGTGCCATCAGTGAGTTGGCTAGCGGGATCGGACGGAATGAGCAGTTCTTC.

The chain links TRBV24-1 to TRBJ2-2; tentative D call: TRBD1 (6 bases). V was shortened by 3 bases and J by 2 bases, with 12 bases between the two germline ends. The CDR3 covers 16 residues. Germline CDR1 reads KGHDR; CDR2 reads SFDVKD. The CDR3 region has the DNA TGTGCCACCAGTGATCCCGGGACAAGCAACACCGGGGAGCTGTTTTTT. It translates to CATSDPGTSNTGELFF.

Relative to its sample, this clonotype is medium-sized (0.01 to 0.1%). The chain carries TRBV5-6 and TRBJ1-2, with TRBD1 identical over 7 bases. The CDR3 has 15 residues. Unmatched junction bases numbered 13, after V lost 4 bases and J lost 7 bases. Germline V gives CDR1 SGHDT, CDR2 YYEEEE. The CDR3 sequence: CASSRNDREWGGYTF. CDR3 DNA sequence: TGTGCCAGCAGCCGAAATGACAGGGAATGGGGTGGCTACACCTTC.